These 28 T cell receptor beta chains share one sample of origin, sequenced in a study of beta chain features in type 1 diabetes. Expressed TCRB transcripts were sequenced because the entire RNA isolate underwent reverse transcription. The data were produced by immunoSEQ multiplex PCR, yet TCRdb's version contains in-frame clones alone and is incomplete. The repertoire holds 200,000 to 250,000 clones, with 25% to 35% as singletons. Sample: central memory CD4+ T cells from blood. Receptors were obtained from a man aged 25 to 45 in good health.

The genes are TRBV5-6 and TRBJ2-5; 10 nucleotides align to TRBD1. The germline V gene encodes CDR1 SGHDT and CDR2 YYEEEE. This CDR3 is built from 15 residues. Trimming removed 0 bases from V and 7 bases from J; junction bases left unmatched: 6. CDR3 protein: CASSLVGQGFGTQYF. The CDR3 nucleotides read TGTGCCAGCAGCTTGGTGGGACAGGGGTTTGGGACCCAGTACTTC.

V usage is TRBV7-9 and J usage is TRBJ2-5; D gene ambiguous. Germline values: CDR1 SEHNR, CDR2 FQNEAQ (reference sequence). The CDR3 is 13 amino acids. The V end was cut by 1 base, the J end by 5 bases, with 8 bases between. Written as DNA, the CDR3 is TGTGCCAGCAGCTTAGGTGTCCTTGAGACCCAGTACTTC. It codes for CASSLGVLETQYF.

Only a few counts were recorded for this clone. The V and J genes are TRBV7-2 and TRBJ2-5, with D tentatively TRBD2 (7 bases). Germline assignment: CDR1 SGHTA and CDR2 FQGNSA. The CDR3 has 14 amino acids. V shed 5 bases and J shed 4 bases, with 14 bases lying between them. CDR3: CASSPPGGGETQYF. CDR3 nucleotide sequence: TGTGCCAGCAGCCCCCCGGGGGGCGGAGAGACCCAGTACTTC.

The chain carries TRBV29-1 and TRBJ2-5; maybe TRBD1 (6 bases). Germline V gene lookup returns CDR1 SQVTM and CDR2 ANQGSEA. CDR3 length equals 13 residues. V was trimmed by 6 bases and J by 5 bases, leaving 16 bases between them. The CDR3 loop is CSVSQGLGETQYF. The CDR3 DNA reads as TGCAGCGTCTCCCAGGGGTTAGGGGAGACCCAGTACTTC.

The chain is built from TRBV2 and TRBJ1-6; D gene uncertain. The CDR3 is 13 amino acids. V was pared by 8 bases and J by 7 bases, with 12 bases between. Germline values: CDR1 SNHLY, CDR2 FYNNEI. The CDR3 sequence is CASSNGPNSPLHF. CDR3 in DNA: TGTGCCAGCTCAAACGGGCCGAATTCACCCCTCCACTTT.

This chain joins TRBV7-6 and TRBJ2-6; unclear D gene. Germline CDR1 and CDR2: SGHVS and FNYEAQ. The ends were cut back, 5 bases at V and 0 bases at J, with 5 bases in the middle. This CDR3 spans 14 amino acids. The CDR3 is CASSLSSGANVLTF. The DNA for the CDR3 is TGTGCCAGCAGCCTATCCTCTGGGGCCAACGTCCTGACTTTC.

The chain joins TRBV5-1 to TRBJ1-3; D is uncertain. This CDR3 is built from 12 residues. The V gene lost 5 bases and the J gene lost 3 bases, with 6 bases spanning the gap. Germline V gives CDR1 SGHRS, CDR2 YFSETQ. Here the CDR3 reads CASRADGNTIYF. The CDR3 nucleotides read TGCGCCAGCAGGGCAGATGGAAACACCATATATTTT. Full variable domain (outside the CDR3, taken from reference TRBV5-1 and TRBJ1-3): KAGVTQTPRYLIKTRGQQVTLSCSPISGHRSVSWYQQTPGQGLQFLFEYFSETQRNKGNFPGRFSGRQFSNSRSEMNVSTLELGDSALYLCASRADGNTIYFGEGSWLTVV.

The gene calls are TRBV18 and TRBJ2-2, with D perhaps matching TRBD1 (6 bases). From germline, CDR1 is KGHSH and CDR2 LQKENI. CDR3 size: 15 residues. Trimming removed 6 bases at V and 1 base at J, with 12 bases between. CDR3 amino acids: CASSIRDKNTGELFF. CDR3 nucleotide sequence: TGTGCCAGCTCTATTCGGGACAAGAACACCGGGGAGCTGTTTTTT. Together with reference TRBV18 and TRBJ2-2, the CDR3 gives the full variable domain: NAGVMQNPRHLVRRRGQEARLRCSPMKGHSHVYWYRQLPEEGLKFMVYLQKENIIDESGMPKERFSAEFPKEGPSILRIQQVVRGDSAAYFCASSIRDKNTGELFFGEGSRLTVL.

The chain joins TRBV25-1 to TRBJ2-1; 7 bases match TRBD2. Per germline, CDR1 MGHDK and CDR2 SYGVNS. CDR3 length: 14 residues. The trim removed 3 bases at V and 4 bases at J, leaving 3 bases unmatched. CDR3 sequence reads: CASSEREGYNEQFF. The DNA for the CDR3 is TGTGCCAGCAGTGAGAGGGAGGGTTACAATGAGCAGTTCTTC.

The chain recombines TRBV2 with TRBJ2-1; D uncertain. Germline V gene lookup returns CDR1 SNHLY and CDR2 FYNNEI. This CDR3 is 12 amino acids long. V shed 5 bases and J shed 15 bases, with 17 bases lying between them. CDR3 protein: CASSPNLLVLFF. As DNA, the CDR3 is TGTGCCAGCAGTCCTAACCTTCTGGTGCTGTTCTTC. The full variable domain, rest sourced from reference TRBV2 and TRBJ2-1, is EPEVTQTPSHQVTQMGQEVILRCVPISNHLYFYWYRQILGQKVEFLVSFYNNEISEKSEIFDDQFSVERPDGSNFTLKIRSTKLEDSAMYFCASSPNLLVLFFGPGTRLTVL.

This chain joins TRBV9 and TRBJ2-5; 7 nucleotides align to TRBD1. CDR3 length: 15 residues. Unmatched junction bases numbered 7, after V lost 3 bases and J lost 2 bases. Germline CDR1 and CDR2: SGDLS and YYNGEE. The CDR3 sequence is CASSAGTARQETQYF. The CDR3 region has the DNA TGTGCCAGCAGCGCAGGGACAGCCCGTCAAGAGACCCAGTACTTC.

The chain uses TRBV13 and TRBJ2-1; perhaps TRBD2 as D (5 bases). This CDR3 has 18 amino acids. Germline V lookup: CDR1 PRHDT, CDR2 FYEKMQ (reference sequence). The V and J ends lost 2 bases and 0 bases respectively, with 17 bases between them. CDR3 residues: CASSLRHLATRSYNEQFF. The CDR3 DNA follows: TGTGCCAGCAGCTTACGCCATTTAGCGACTCGCTCCTACAATGAGCAGTTCTTC.

The chain couples TRBV7-2 to TRBJ2-5, with D tentatively TRBD2 (6 bases). This CDR3 region has 13 residues. V lost 1 base and J lost 5, with 8 bases in between. CDR1 and CDR2 (germline): SGHTA, FQGNSA. Written as DNA, the CDR3 is TGTGCCAGCAGCTTAGGGGAGGAGGAGACCCAGTACTTC. It yields the protein CASSLGEEETQYF.

This clone was recorded a few times. Other DNA sequences in the sample encode the same CDR3. The rearrangement links TRBV19 to TRBJ1-5; no firm D call. Germline V gene data show CDR1 as LNHDA and CDR2 as SQIVND (reference sequence). The CDR3 is made up of 12 amino acids. V was shortened by 6 bases and J by 6 bases, with 9 bases between the two germline ends. CDR3 DNA sequence: TGTGCCAGTAGGAAGGGAGGTCAGCCCCAGCATTTT. Translating gives CASRKGGQPQHF.

This clone has just a few counts. V is TRBV1 and J is TRBJ2-2; the table's D call of TRBD2 was not tested on the DNA. TRBV1 is a listed pseudogene. The CDR3 length is 15 residues. The CDR3 bases are TGCACCAGCAGACTCGGGACTCCCGACACCGGGGAGCTGTTTTTT. Translation gives CTSRLGTPDTGELFF.

This sequence joins TRBV11-2 and TRBJ2-7; 7 bases are a match to TRBD1. The CDR3 has 14 amino acids. The germline V gene encodes CDR1 SGHAT and CDR2 FQNNGV. Unmatched junction bases numbered 2, after V lost 1 base and J lost 2 bases. CDR3 sequence (DNA): TGTGCCAGCAGCTTAGGGACAGGTCCCTACGAGCAGTACTTC. Encoded protein: CASSLGTGPYEQYF.

Only a few counts were recorded for this clone. The V gene is TRBV4-2, the J gene TRBJ1-2; 8 bases match TRBD1. Germline CDR1 reads LGHNA; CDR2 reads YNFKEQ. This CDR3 spans 15 amino acids. Trimming removed 2 bases from V and 4 bases from J; junction bases left unmatched: 6. In nucleotides, the CDR3 is TGTGCCAGCAGCCAATCCAACAGGGGGGCCTATGGCTACACCTTC. Protein: CASSQSNRGAYGYTF.

This clone was seen a few times. The chain is built from TRBV10-3 and TRBJ1-1, with D tentatively TRBD1 (6 bases). Germline V gene sequence: CDR1 ENHRY, CDR2 SYGVKD. This CDR3 has 12 residues. V lost 5 bases and J lost 5, with 9 bases in between. The CDR3 DNA reads TGTGCCATCAGTTCACAGGGAACTGAAGCTTTCTTT. This sequence encodes CAISSQGTEAFF.

This clone was seen a few times. Other DNA sequences in the same sample also yield this CDR3. The CDR3 sequence is CASSLGRGRETQYF. The DNA for the CDR3 is TGTGCCAGCAGCTTAGGCAGGGGGCGGGAGACCCAGTACTTC. The chain recombines TRBV7-2 with TRBJ2-5; 8 nucleotides match TRBD1. V was pared by 1 base and J by 5 bases, with 3 bases of the junction left unmatched. This CDR3 has 14 amino acids. Germline loops: CDR1 SGHTA, CDR2 FQGNSA.

The chain carries TRBV6-5 and TRBJ2-5; D ambiguous. This CDR3 spans 11 amino acids. Trimming left V 6 bases short and J 6 bases short, with 8 bases between. Germline V gene lookup returns CDR1 MNHEY and CDR2 SVGAGI. The CDR3 bases are TGTGCCAGCAGCCCCGCGAAGACCCAGTACTTC. Its translation: CASSPAKTQYF.

This clone was detected only a few times. The chain combines TRBV9 with TRBJ2-4; 8 bases line up with TRBD1. The V segment lost 0 bases and the J segment 6 bases; nucleotides outside the gene matches: 8. Germline V gene lookup returns CDR1 SGDLS and CDR2 YYNGEE. The CDR3 consists of 16 residues. The CDR3 here is CASSVGQGALGNIQYF. For the CDR3, the DNA is TGTGCCAGCAGCGTAGGGCAGGGGGCCTTAGGAAACATTCAGTACTTC.

This chain links TRBV10-3 with TRBJ1-1, with unresolved D. CDR1 is ENHRY, CDR2 SYGVKD, per germline. The length of the CDR3 is 14 residues. The germline V and J ends were trimmed by 3 bases and 3 bases, with 11 bases remaining between them. The CDR3 here is CAISDPSTHTEAFF. In DNA, the CDR3 is TGTGCCATCAGTGACCCCAGCACCCACACTGAAGCTTTCTTT.

CDR3: CASSPVPIYEQYF. The CDR3 DNA follows: TGCGCCAGCAGTCCGGTACCCATCTACGAGCAGTACTTC. V is TRBV23-1 and J is TRBJ2-7; D gene unclear. TRBV23-1 carries the ORF label, with uncertain function. The V gene lost 4 bases and the J gene lost 3 bases, with 10 bases spanning the gap. The CDR3 is made up of 13 amino acids.

This clone was found a few times. Additional DNA sequences in this sample encode the identical CDR3. This chain links TRBV9 with TRBJ2-4, with a possible D match to TRBD2 (6 bases). CDR3 length: 18 residues. Trimming shortened V by 0 bases and J by 5 bases, and 21 bases separated the two germline ends. The V gene's germline CDR1 is SGDLS and CDR2 YYNGEE. CDR3 bases: TGTGCCAGCAGCGTAGGTCCATCAGGAAGGGACTTGCAAAACATTCAGTACTTC. It encodes CASSVGPSGRDLQNIQYF.

This clone came up a few times. The DNA of the CDR3 is TGTGCCAGCCTCCCGGGACTATCCGACGGCTCCTACGAGCAGTACTTC. It translates to CASLPGLSDGSYEQYF. The chain combines TRBV21-1 with TRBJ2-7; the table assigns TRBD2, which was not confirmed against the DNA. TRBV21-1 has pseudogene status. The CDR3 runs to 16 residues.

This clone was observed a handful of times. This chain uses TRBV29-1 with TRBJ1-2, with TRBD1 matching over 7 bases. The CDR3 loop spans 13 amino acids. V lost 7 bases, J lost 7 bases, and 12 bases stayed unmatched. Looked up from germline, CDR1 is SQVTM and CDR2 is ANQGSEA. The CDR3 DNA reads as TGCAGCGGTTCAGGGGGATTGTCGTCTGGCTACACCTTC. This codes for CSGSGGLSSGYTF.

This clone came up a few times. The chain couples TRBV29-1 to TRBJ2-2; tentative D call: TRBD2 (6 bases). This CDR3 has 15 residues. The V gene's germline CDR1 is SQVTM and CDR2 ANQGSEA. Trimming shortened V by 6 bases and J by 0 bases, and 14 bases separated the two germline ends. Here the CDR3 DNA reads TGCAGCGTCGCGGGGCCCAATGCGAACACCGGGGAGCTGTTTTTT. Its translation: CSVAGPNANTGELFF.

J is TRBJ2-7 and V is TRBV5-1; 12 bases line up with TRBD1. The CDR3 sequence is 16 residues long. The germline CDR1 and CDR2 sequences are SGHRS and YFSETQ. With V trimmed by 5 bases and J by 9 bases, 15 bases remained unmatched. In DNA form, the CDR3 reads TGCGCCAGCAGTTCTTATAGGGACAGGGGGCCTACGAGGCAGTACTTC. Residues: CASSSYRDRGPTRQYF.